The clone carrying this T cell receptor (beta chain) has just a few counts. Antigen: not known. The V gene's germline CDR1 is SGHRS and CDR2 YFSETQ. Trimming cost V 4 bases and J 5 bases; bases outside gene matches: 8. The CDR3 sequence is 15 residues long. This specimen belongs to a study of CD8 T cells in ankylosing spondylitis. General study results and limits: Ankylosing spondylitis blood seemed to carry a telltale TCR beta motif made of several highly homologous variants. In the blood and synovial fluid of reactive arthritis, some motif variants had been previously reported.

Making use of molecular barcodes, quantitative 5'-RACE generated TCR beta libraries. TCRdb processed the 5' RACE reads anew with MiXCR; each CDR3 protein has one entry. The repertoire holds fewer than 750,000 distinct CDR3 sequences, with under 20% as singletons. Sequenced sample: blood, either unsorted or a sorted T cell fraction (not recorded which). The genes are TRBV5-1 and TRBJ1-2; 10 bases match TRBD1. The TCR sequence derives from a male donor with ankylosing spondylitis. This chain's CDR3 is CASSQRPGQGYGYTF. As DNA, the CDR3 is TGCGCCAGCAGCCAACGACCGGGACAGGGGTATGGCTACACCTTC. Together with reference TRBV5-1 and TRBJ1-2, the CDR3 gives the full variable domain: KAGVTQTPRYLIKTRGQQVTLSCSPISGHRSVSWYQQTPGQGLQFLFEYFSETQRNKGNFPGRFSGRQFSNSRSEMNVSTLELGDSALYLCASSQRPGQGYGYTFGSGTRLTVV.